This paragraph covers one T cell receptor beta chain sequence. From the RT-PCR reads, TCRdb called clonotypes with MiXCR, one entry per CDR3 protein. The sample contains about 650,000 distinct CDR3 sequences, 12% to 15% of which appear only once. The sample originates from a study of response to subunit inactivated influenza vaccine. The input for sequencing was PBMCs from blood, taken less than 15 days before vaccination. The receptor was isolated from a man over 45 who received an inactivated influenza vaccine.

In DNA form, the CDR3 reads TGTGCCAGCAGTCACCGCCTGGGGGCTAGCACAGATACGCAGTATTTT. Amino acid sequence: CASSHRLGASTDTQYF. The chain links TRBV28 to TRBJ2-3; D might be TRBD1 (6 bases). Germline CDR1 and CDR2: MDHEN and SYDVKM. This CDR3 spans 16 amino acids. Trimming took off 5 bases at V and 0 bases at J, with 15 bases between the two ends.